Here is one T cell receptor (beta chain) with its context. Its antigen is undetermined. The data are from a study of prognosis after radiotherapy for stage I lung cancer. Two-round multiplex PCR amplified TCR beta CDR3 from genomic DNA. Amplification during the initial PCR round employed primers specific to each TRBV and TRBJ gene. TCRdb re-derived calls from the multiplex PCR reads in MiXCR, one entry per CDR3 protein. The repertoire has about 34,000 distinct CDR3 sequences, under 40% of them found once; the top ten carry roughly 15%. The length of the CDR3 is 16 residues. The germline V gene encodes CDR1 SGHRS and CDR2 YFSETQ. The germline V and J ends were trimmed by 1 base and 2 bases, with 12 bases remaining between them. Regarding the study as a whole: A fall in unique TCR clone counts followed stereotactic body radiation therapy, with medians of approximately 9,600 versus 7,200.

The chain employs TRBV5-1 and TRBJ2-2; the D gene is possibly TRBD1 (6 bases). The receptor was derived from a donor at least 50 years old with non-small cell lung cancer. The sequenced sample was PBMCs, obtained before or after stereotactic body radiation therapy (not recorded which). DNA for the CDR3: TGCGCCAGCAGCTTGTTTGAGACAGGAAACACCGGGGAGCTGTTTTTT. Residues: CASSLFETGNTGELFF.